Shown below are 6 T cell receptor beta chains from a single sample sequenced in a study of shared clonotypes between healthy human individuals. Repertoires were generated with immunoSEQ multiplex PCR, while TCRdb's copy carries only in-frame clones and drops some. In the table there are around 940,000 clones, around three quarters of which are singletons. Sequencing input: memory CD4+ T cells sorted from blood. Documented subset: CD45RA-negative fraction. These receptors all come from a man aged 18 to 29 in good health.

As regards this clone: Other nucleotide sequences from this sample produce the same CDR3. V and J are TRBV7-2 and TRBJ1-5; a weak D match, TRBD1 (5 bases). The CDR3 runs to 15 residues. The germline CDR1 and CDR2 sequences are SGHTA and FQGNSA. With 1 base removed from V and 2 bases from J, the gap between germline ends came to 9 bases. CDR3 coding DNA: TGTGCCAGCAGCTTAGGAGGGACGGGCAATCAGCCCCAGCATTTT. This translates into CASSLGGTGNQPQHF.

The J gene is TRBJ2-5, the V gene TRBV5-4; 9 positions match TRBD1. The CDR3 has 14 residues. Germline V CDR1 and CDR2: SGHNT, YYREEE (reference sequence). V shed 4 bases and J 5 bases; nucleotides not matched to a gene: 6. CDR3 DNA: TGTGCCAGCAGCAATACAGGGGGCCAGGAGACCCAGTACTTC. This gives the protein CASSNTGGQETQYF.

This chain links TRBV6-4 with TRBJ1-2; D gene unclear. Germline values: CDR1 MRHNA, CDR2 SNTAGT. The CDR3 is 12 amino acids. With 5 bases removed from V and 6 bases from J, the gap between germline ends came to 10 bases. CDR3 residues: CASSNSGNGYTF. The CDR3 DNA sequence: TGTGCCAGCAGTAATAGTGGGAATGGCTACACCTTC.

The CDR3 DNA is TGTGCCAGCAGCTCCATCCGACCAGCTGGATACAATGAGCAGTTCTTC. This encodes CASSSIRPAGYNEQFF. The J gene is TRBJ2-1, the V gene TRBV5-6; D gene ambiguous. Trimming shortened V by 3 bases and J by 4 bases, and 17 bases separated the two germline ends. There are 16 residues in the CDR3. Germline V gives CDR1 SGHDT, CDR2 YYEEEE. Combining the CDR3 with reference TRBV5-6 and TRBJ2-1 gives the whole variable domain DAGVTQSPTHLIKTRGQQVTLRCSPKSGHDTVSWYQQALGQGPQFIFQYYEEEERQRGNFPDRFSGHQFPNYSSELNVNALLLGDSALYLCASSSIRPAGYNEQFFGPGTRLTVL.

The CDR3 bases are TGTGCCAGCAGCCGGCCAATGAGCGGGGAGCTGTTTTTT. Its protein is CASSRPMSGELFF. The gene calls are TRBV7-2 and TRBJ2-2; D is ambiguous. V was pared by 5 bases and J by 7 bases, with 11 bases between. Germline assignment: CDR1 SGHTA and CDR2 FQGNSA. This CDR3 spans 13 amino acids.

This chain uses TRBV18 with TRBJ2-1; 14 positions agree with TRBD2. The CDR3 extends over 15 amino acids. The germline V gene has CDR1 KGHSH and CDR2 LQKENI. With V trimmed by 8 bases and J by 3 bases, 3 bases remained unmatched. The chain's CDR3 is CASATSGGGYNEQFF. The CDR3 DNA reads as TGTGCCAGCGCGACTAGCGGGGGGGGCTACAATGAGCAGTTCTTC. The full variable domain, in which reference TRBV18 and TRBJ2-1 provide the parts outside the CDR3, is NAGVMQNPRHLVRRRGQEARLRCSPMKGHSHVYWYRQLPEEGLKFMVYLQKENIIDESGMPKERFSAEFPKEGPSILRIQQVVRGDSAAYFCASATSGGGYNEQFFGPGTRLTVL.